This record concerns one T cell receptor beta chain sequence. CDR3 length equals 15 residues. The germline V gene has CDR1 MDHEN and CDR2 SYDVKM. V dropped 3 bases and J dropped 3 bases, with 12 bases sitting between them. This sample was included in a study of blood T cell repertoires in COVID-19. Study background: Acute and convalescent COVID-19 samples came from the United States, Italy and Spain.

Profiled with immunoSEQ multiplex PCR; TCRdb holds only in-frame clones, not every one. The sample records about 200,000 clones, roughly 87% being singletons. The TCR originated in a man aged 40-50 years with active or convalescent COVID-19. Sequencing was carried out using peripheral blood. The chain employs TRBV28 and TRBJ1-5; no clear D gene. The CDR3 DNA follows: TGTGCCAGCAGTTTTCCCAGGATGAACAATCAGCCCCAGCATTTT. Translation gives CASSFPRMNNQPQHF.